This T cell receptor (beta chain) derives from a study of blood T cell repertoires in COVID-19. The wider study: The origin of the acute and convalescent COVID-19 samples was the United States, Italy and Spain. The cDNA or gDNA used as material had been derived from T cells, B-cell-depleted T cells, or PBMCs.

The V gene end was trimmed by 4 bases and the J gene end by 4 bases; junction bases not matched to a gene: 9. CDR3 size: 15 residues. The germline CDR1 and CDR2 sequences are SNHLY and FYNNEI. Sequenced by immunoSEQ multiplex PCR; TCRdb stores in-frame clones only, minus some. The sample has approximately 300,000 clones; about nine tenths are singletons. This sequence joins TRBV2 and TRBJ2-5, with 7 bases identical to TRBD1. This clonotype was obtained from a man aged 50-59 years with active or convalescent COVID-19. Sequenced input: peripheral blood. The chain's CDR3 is CASSGNRGEGETQYF. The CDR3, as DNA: TGTGCCAGCAGTGGGAACAGGGGAGAAGGAGAGACCCAGTACTTC. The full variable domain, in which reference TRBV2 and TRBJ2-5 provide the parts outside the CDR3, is EPEVTQTPSHQVTQMGQEVILRCVPISNHLYFYWYRQILGQKVEFLVSFYNNEISEKSEIFDDQFSVERPDGSNFTLKIRSTKLEDSAMYFCASSGNRGEGETQYFGPGTRLLVL.